The subject of this entry is one T cell receptor beta chain. This sample was included in a study of blood T cell repertoires in COVID-19. Study as a whole: Samples representing acute and convalescent COVID-19 were sourced from the United States, Italy and Spain. From T cells, B-cell-depleted T cells, or PBMCs came the material, which was cDNA or gDNA.

V was shortened by 1 base and J by 2 bases, with 9 bases between the two germline ends. The CDR3 has 14 amino acids. Germline lookup yields CDR1 LGHDT and CDR2 YNNKEL (reference sequence). In the authors' methods: Reference gene primer amplification gave nucleated cell count estimates. The data were produced by immunoSEQ multiplex PCR, yet TCRdb's version contains in-frame clones alone and is incomplete. That table furnishes V, J and clone size, whereas the DNA furnished D and trimming. The sample has roughly 400,000 clones, more than 70% seen once. Those who participated ranged in age from roughly 18 to 90 years and resided in about two dozen US areas.

The sequence was obtained from a woman aged 18-29 years who had been exposed to COVID-19. The genes are TRBV3-1 (or the pseudogene TRBV3-2) and TRBJ2-7; a weak D match, TRBD2 (5 bases). Sequencing used PBMCs or T cells enriched from blood (not recorded which). The CDR3 reads CASSQAGNTYEQYF. DNA for the CDR3: TGTGCCAGCAGCCAAGCGGGAAACACCTACGAGCAGTACTTC.